This T cell receptor (beta chain) is drawn from a study of T cells in Graves' hyperthyroidism and ophthalmopathy (dated by TCRdb to about 2019). Concerning the study at large: Peripheral blood was collected at initial diagnosis, before any treatment. To identify TCR V-J signatures that set the groups apart, the researchers used a discovery cohort of 100 patients, made up of 40 to 45 with Graves' ophthalmopathy and 55 to 65 with stable Graves' hyperthyroidism. Whether ophthalmopathy could be predicted prospectively was tested in an independent validation cohort made up of some 20 hyperthyroidism patients plus 17 patients who later progressed to ophthalmopathy. For training and testing, the 100 or so patients in the discovery cohort were randomly divided in a 7:3 ratio. In several Graves' hyperthyroidism patients, the study also compared T-cell repertoires from thyroid tissue with T-cell repertoires from blood. After blood sampling, hyperthyroidism patients were treated with methimazole at a starting dose of 30 mg daily, and ophthalmopathy patients were treated with high-dose intravenous methylprednisolone. TCR Vbeta CDR3 sequencing of roughly 140 peripheral blood samples (roughly 43 ophthalmopathy, roughly 74 hyperthyroidism and approximately 17 progressor patients) is reported in the paper.

This clonotype appeared many times. The antigen it binds to is not known. No much larger clone is present one base from it, and per-base qualities are unavailable. CDR1 and CDR2 are drawn from the germline V gene: KGHSH, LQKENI. Trimming takes 0 bases from V and 0 bases from J, and the germline ends sit 6 bases apart. The CDR3 runs 15 amino acids, cysteine and phenylalanine included. This entry keeps only the CDR3 DNA: 45 bases, framed from base 1. What the research found in general, with its limitations: No statistical method was used to fix the sample size in advance, and group allocation was not hidden from the investigators. Most expanded thyroid clonotypes (frequency above 0.001) were also found in blood, which suggests that blood repertoires may mirror thyroid immune responses. In validation, progression to ophthalmopathy was predicted by the model with roughly 69% sensitivity and under 85% specificity, a median of about 6.8 months before onset. In cross-validation, a model built on a 13 V-J signature told ophthalmopathy apart from stable hyperthyroidism with 85% to 90% sensitivity and about 81% specificity, and in testing the same model reached 80%/75%.

Stable Graves' hyperthyroidism was defined as no progression to ophthalmopathy during 18 months of follow-up. The hyperthyroidism patients were between 18 and 65 years old and newly diagnosed, with a disease duration of less than 2 months. Patients with uncontrolled infections, other autoimmune diseases, pregnancy or lactation were excluded. Diagnoses were established on the basis of clinical symptoms, serum thyroxine and TRAb, thyroid ultrasound, and orbital computed tomography. PBMCs were separated from approximately 9.9 ml of fresh peripheral blood using Ficoll-Paque density gradient centrifugation. Trizol reagent was used to extract total RNA, and RNA quality was then checked on an Agilent 2100 Bioanalyzer. The TCR beta CDR3 regions were amplified from RNA transcripts. The first round of RT-PCR for the TCR CDR3 was performed with the HTBI primer set and the Qiagen OneStep RT-PCR kit. Libraries were constructed in a second round of multiplex PCR, after which size selection and purification were performed. Sequencing of the libraries was done on an Illumina HiSeq2000 using paired-end 100 bp reads. Per the authors' processing: SOAPnuke was used to process the raw data, throwing out any read that contained adapters or uncalled bases, had a mean Phred below 15, or lacked an exact constant-primer or identifier match. COPE v1.2.5 was used to merge high-quality paired reads, and clonotypes were defined as unique nucleotide sequences. Clonotypes were aligned to IMGT TRBV, TRBD and TRBJ reference segments using MiTCR v1.1. The analysis included only V-J combinations with a frequency above 0.0001, which together covered 99% to 99.2% of the repertoires. A TCS score was defined as the ratio between F50 (clonal expansion) and ExV (chaos), using BLOSUM62-based TCRdist between CDR3 peptides within each V-J. Welch's t-statistics and random forest reduced roughly 530 V-J features to about 12, which were used in a naive Bayes classifier (R e1071). TCRdb trimmed the raw reads at Q25, called clones with MiXCR and kept productive beta chains. Each CDR3 protein appears once, grouped with its most common genes and DNA. TCRdb's processing, not the study's, gives the V and J calls here. The sample yields about 720,000 distinct CDR3 sequences; about a sixth were counted once. Around 8% of the sample rests with the top ten.

The clonotype comes from a man aged 18 to 35 with Graves' hyperthyroidism. This sequence uses TRBV18 and TRBJ2-1; the D gene assignment is ambiguous. Specimen: blood. The CDR3 in this case is CASSPPGSSYNEQFF. The nucleotides are TGTGCCAGCTCACCACCCGGTAGCTCCTACAATGAGCAGTTCTTC. Extended through the reference TRBV18 and TRBJ2-1 proteins, this CDR3 yields the full variable domain: NAGVMQNPRHLVRRRGQEARLRCSPMKGHSHVYWYRQLPEEGLKFMVYLQKENIIDESGMPKERFSAEFPKEGPSILRIQQVVRGDSAAYFCASSPPGSSYNEQFFGPGTRLTVL.